The T cell receptor (beta chain) described here comes from a study of cytotoxic CD8 clonotypes in ibrutinib-treated CLL. Study context: Once treatment had gone on for a median of approximately 11 months, range 6 to 36, response samples were drawn. Overall study results and limits: The clonality went up when patients responded to ibrutinib and dropped back toward baseline at progression. In sustained-remission versus progressing patients, sampling times differed. Public clonotypes, rarely seen, contracted or held steady on treatment.

Method: immunoSEQ multiplex PCR; TCRdb's copy keeps in-frame clones and lacks some. The repertoire holds around 200,000 clones, with just over 70% as singletons. This clone was detected a few times. The antigen is undetermined. The CDR3 loop spans 15 amino acids. V shed 4 bases, J shed 4 bases, and the junction held 6 bases outside the gene matches. The germline V gene has CDR1 SGDLS and CDR2 YYNGEE. This chain joins TRBV9 and TRBJ1-5; 9 nucleotides align to TRBD1. The source material was PBMCs, sampled after 12 months of ibrutinib treatment. The source of this sequence is a human donor with chronic lymphocytic leukemia. CDR3 nucleotides: TGTGCCAGCAGCCCCTGGGACAGGGATAATCAGCCCCAGCATTTT. The encoded protein is CASSPWDRDNQPQHF.